This T cell receptor (beta chain) was sequenced for a study of molecular identifiers for immune sequencing clone quantification. Broader study findings: Sizes of highly expanded clones could be underestimated through identical TCRs sharing a barcode.

Concerning this clonotype itself: What it binds is not known.

TCRdb called the PCR reads again in MiXCR, with one record for every CDR3 protein. The sample consists of 300,000 to 350,000 distinct CDR3 sequences, about 20% of them appearing once. Input material: naive CD8+ T cells from blood, with Jurkat cell RNA spiked in. The subset is: FACS-sorted CD8+CD4-CCR7+CD45RA+ naive T cells. The source is a human donor in good health. Some libraries in this study had Jurkat cell RNA spiked in.

CDR3 amino acids: CASSLQMGYNEQFF. CDR3 nucleotide sequence: TGTGCCAGCAGCTTACAAATGGGGTACAATGAGCAGTTCTTC. This rearrangement joins TRBV11-2 to TRBJ2-1; D ambiguous. The CDR3 has 14 residues. Germline-derived CDR1 and CDR2 are SGHAT and FQNNGV. With 2 bases removed from V and 4 bases from J, the gap between germline ends came to 9 bases.